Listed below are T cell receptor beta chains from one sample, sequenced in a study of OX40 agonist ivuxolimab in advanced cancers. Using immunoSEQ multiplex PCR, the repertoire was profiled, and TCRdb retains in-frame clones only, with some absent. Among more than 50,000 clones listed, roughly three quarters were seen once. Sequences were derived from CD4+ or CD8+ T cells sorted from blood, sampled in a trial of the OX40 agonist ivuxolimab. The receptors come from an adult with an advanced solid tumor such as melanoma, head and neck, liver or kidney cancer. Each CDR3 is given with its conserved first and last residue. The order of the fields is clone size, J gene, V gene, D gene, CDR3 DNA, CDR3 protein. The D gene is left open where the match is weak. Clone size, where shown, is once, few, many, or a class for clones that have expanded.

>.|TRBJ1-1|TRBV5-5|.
TGTGCCAGCAGCTATACAGGGAACACTGAAGCTTTCTTT
CASSYTGNTEAFF
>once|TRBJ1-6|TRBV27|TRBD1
TGTGCCAGCAGAACCGGGACAGAAAATTCACCCCTCCACTTT
CASRTGTENSPLHF
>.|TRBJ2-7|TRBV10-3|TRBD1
TGTGCCATCAGTGAGCCGGGACAGGGGGCGTCTAACGAGCAGTACTTC
CAISEPGQGASNEQYF
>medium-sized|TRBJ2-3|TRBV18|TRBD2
TGTGCCAGCTCACCATCTAGCGGGAGTGCAGATACGCAGTATTTT
CASSPSSGSADTQYF
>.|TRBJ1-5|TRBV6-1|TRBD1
TGTGCCAGCAGAACCCAGGGGGGTGGTCAGCCCCAGCATTTT
CASRTQGGGQPQHF
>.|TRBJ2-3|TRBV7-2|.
TGTGCCAGCAGCTTAGCTGTCCCAGATACGCAGTATTTT
CASSLAVPDTQYF
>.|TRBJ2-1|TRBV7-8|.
TGTGCCAGCAGTGGGGGGAATGAGCAGTTCTTC
CASSGGNEQFF
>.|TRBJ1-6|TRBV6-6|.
TGTGCCAGCACCCCGGGACCGGTGGTTCCACCCCTCCACTTT
CASTPGPVVPPLHF
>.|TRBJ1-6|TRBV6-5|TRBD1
TGTGCCAGCAGACAGGGGTCTAATTCACCCCTCCACTTT
CASRQGSNSPLHF
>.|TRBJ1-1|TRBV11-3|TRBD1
TGTGCCAGCAGCTTAGATCGGACAGGGACGACTTTCTTT
CASSLDRTGTTFF
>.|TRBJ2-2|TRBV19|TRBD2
TGTGCCAGTAGTTCCCCGCTAGCGGGGGCCGGGGAGCTGTTTTTT
CASSSPLAGAGELFF
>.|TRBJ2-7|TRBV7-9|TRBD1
TGTGCCAGCAGCTTAGCCGGACAGGGCTACGAGCAGTACTTC
CASSLAGQGYEQYF
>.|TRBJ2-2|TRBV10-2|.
TGCGCCAGCAGTGGATACCTCGCAGGGCGGGAGCTGTTTTTT
CASSGYLAGRELFF
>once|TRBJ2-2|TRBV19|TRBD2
TGTGCCAGTAGTATTGAGTGGGCGGGAGGGCCCTACACCGGGGAGCTGTTTTTT
CASSIEWAGGPYTGELFF
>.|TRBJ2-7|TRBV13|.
TGTGCCAGCAGCTTAGCAGGGGCTCCCTACGAGCAGTACTTC
CASSLAGAPYEQYF
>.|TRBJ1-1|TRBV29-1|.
TGCAGCGTTGTCGGGACGGGTGGCAATGAAGCTTTCTTT
CSVVGTGGNEAFF
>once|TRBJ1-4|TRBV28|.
TGTGCCAGCAGTTTAGTCAGACGTAATGAAAAACTGTTTTTT
CASSLVRRNEKLFF
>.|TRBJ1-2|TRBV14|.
TGTGCCAGCAGCCCTGTACAGGGAAAATATGGCTACACCTTC
CASSPVQGKYGYTF
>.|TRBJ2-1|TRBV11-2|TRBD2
TGTGCCAGCACCCGCGGGGGGCGTCCCAATGAGCAGTTCTTC
CASTRGGRPNEQFF
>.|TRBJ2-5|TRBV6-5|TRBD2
TGTGCCAGCAGTTACGGACTAGCGGTAGAGACCCAGTACTTC
CASSYGLAVETQYF
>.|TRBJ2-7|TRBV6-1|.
TGTGCCAGCACTCAATTACCCTCTACCTACGAGCAGTACTTC
CASTQLPSTYEQYF
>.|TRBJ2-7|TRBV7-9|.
TGTGCCAGCAGCCAGTGGTCGGTCCACGAGCAGTACTTC
CASSQWSVHEQYF
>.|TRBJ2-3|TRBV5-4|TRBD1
TGTGCCAGCAGCTCCCGAGCCCAGGGGGCTATAGATACGCAGTATTTT
CASSSRAQGAIDTQYF
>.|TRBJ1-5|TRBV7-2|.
TGTGCCAGCAGCTTAGGTCCGGGGGCCAATCAGCCCCAGCATTTT
CASSLGPGANQPQHF
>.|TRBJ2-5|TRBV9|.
TGTGCCAGCAGCGTAATAAAGGGGGACCAAGAGACCCAGTACTTC
CASSVIKGDQETQYF
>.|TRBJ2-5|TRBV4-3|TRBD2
TGCGCCAGCAGCCAAGATCGCGGGGGGGCTATGTGGGAGACCCAGTACTTC
CASSQDRGGAMWETQYF
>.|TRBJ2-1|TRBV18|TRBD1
TGTGCCAGCTCACCACATCCGGGACAGGCCTACAATGAGCAGTTCTTC
CASSPHPGQAYNEQFF
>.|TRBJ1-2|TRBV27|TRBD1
TGTGCCAGCAGTGCATGGGACAGGCTCTCCTATGGCTACACCTTC
CASSAWDRLSYGYTF
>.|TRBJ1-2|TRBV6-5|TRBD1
TGTGCCAGCAGTTCCCGTGGACAGGGTCAATATGGCTACACCTTC
CASSSRGQGQYGYTF
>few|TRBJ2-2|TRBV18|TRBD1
TGTGCCAGCTCACTCGGGACAGGGAACACCGGGGAGCTGTTTTTT
CASSLGTGNTGELFF
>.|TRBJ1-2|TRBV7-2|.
TGTGCCAGCAGCTTAGACCCCGACAGCTCCTATGGCTACACCTTC
CASSLDPDSSYGYTF
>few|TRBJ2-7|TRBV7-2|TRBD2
TGTGCCAGCAGCCCGTCTAGCGGGGACTCATCCTACGAGCAGTACTTC
CASSPSSGDSSYEQYF
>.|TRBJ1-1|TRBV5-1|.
TGCGCCAGCAGCTTATCAGGGGTCACTGAAGCTTTCTTT
CASSLSGVTEAFF
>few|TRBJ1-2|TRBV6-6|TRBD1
TGTGCCAAATCCTTAGGACAGGGAAAGGGCTACACCTTC
CAKSLGQGKGYTF
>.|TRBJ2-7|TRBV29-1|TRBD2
TGCAGCGTTGTGGGGTCGGGGCGGGGGTACGAGCAGTACTTC
CSVVGSGRGYEQYF
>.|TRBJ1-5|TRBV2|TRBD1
TGTGCCAGCAGTGCAGGGACAGGGGTTACTCAGCCCCAGCATTTT
CASSAGTGVTQPQHF
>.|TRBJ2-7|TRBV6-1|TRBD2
TGTGCCAGCAGGAAGGGAGGGGTGGGGGAGCAGTACTTC
CASRKGGVGEQYF
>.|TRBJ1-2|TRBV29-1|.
TGCAGCGCCCTAACCGGACAGAGAAACTATGGCTACACCTTC
CSALTGQRNYGYTF
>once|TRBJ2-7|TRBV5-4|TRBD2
TGTGCCAGCAGCTCTGGGGTACTAGCGGGGGCCTACGAGCAGTACTTC
CASSSGVLAGAYEQYF
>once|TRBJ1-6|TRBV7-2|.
TGTGCCAGCAGCCCTCAGTACGCAAGCTCCTATAATTCACCCCTCCACTTT
CASSPQYASSYNSPLHF
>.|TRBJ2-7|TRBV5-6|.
TGTGCCAGCAGCTCGGAGGGCCTGAACTCCTACGAGCAGTACTTC
CASSSEGLNSYEQYF
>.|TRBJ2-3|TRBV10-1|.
TGCGCCAGCAGTGAGTCCCAGGGGACGCAGTATTTT
CASSESQGTQYF
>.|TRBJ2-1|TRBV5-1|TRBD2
TGCGCCAGCAGTCTTAGCGGGAGGGAGAATGAGCAGTTCTTC
CASSLSGRENEQFF
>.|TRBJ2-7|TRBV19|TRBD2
TGTGCCAGTTCTGCCGGGACTAGCGCCTACGAGCAGTACTTC
CASSAGTSAYEQYF
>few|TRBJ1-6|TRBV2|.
TGTGCCAGCATCCTGGATCGGAATTCACCCCTCCACTTT
CASILDRNSPLHF
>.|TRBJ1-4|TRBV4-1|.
TGCGCCAGCAGCCGTACCGGTGCGGCTAATGAAAAACTGTTTTTT
CASSRTGAANEKLFF
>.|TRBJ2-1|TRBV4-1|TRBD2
TGCGCCAGCAGCCAAGATCTTGGGCTAGCGGGGCCCCGGACGCACAATGAGCAGTTCTTC
CASSQDLGLAGPRTHNEQFF
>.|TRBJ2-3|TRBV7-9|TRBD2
TGTGCCAGCAGCTTCGTCAGCGGGAGGTGGACAGATACGCAGTATTTT
CASSFVSGRWTDTQYF
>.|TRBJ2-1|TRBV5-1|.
TGCGCCAGCAGCTTGGCACCAGGGGCTGAGCAGTTCTTC
CASSLAPGAEQFF
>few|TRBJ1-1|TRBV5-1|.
TGCGCCAGCAGCTCCTATGAGATGAACACTGAAGCTTTCTTT
CASSSYEMNTEAFF
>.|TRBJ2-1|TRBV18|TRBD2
TGTGCCAGCTCCCTCAGCGGGGCACACGACAATGAGCAGTTCTTC
CASSLSGAHDNEQFF
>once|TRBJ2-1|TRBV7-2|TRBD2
TGTGCCAGCAGCCCATCGGCGGGAGTTTCCTTCAATGAGCAGTTCTTC
CASSPSAGVSFNEQFF
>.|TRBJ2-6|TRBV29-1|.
TGCAGCGTTGGAGGGAGCTCTGGGGCCAACGTCCTGACTTTC
CSVGGSSGANVLTF
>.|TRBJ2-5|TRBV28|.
TGTGCCAGCAGTTTAGAGGGTCCGCCAGAGACCCAGTACTTC
CASSLEGPPETQYF
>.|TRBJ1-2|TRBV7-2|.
TGTGCCAGCAGCTTGGGTGAAGGGGATGGCTACACCTTC
CASSLGEGDGYTF
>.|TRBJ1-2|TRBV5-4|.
TGTGCCAGCAGCTTGGTGGGGACGGACTATGGCTACACCTTC
CASSLVGTDYGYTF
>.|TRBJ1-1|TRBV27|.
TGTGCCAGCAGTTTTCGTTTCTCCGGGGTGTTGAGCACTGAAGCTTTCTTT
CASSFRFSGVLSTEAFF